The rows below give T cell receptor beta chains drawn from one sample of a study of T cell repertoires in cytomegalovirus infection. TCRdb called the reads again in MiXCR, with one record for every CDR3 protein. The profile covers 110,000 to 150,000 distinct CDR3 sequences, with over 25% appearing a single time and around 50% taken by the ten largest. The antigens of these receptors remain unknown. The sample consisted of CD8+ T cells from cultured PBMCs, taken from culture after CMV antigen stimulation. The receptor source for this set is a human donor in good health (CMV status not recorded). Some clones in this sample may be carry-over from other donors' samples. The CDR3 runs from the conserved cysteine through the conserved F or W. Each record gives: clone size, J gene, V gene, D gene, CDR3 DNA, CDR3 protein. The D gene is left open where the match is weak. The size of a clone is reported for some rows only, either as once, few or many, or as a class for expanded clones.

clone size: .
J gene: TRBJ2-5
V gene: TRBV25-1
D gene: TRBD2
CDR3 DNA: TGTGCCAGCAGTGAATATAATTGGGAGGGGGAGACCCAGTACTTC
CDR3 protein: CASSEYNWEGETQYF

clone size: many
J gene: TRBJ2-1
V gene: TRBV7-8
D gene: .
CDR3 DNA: TGTGCCAGCAGCCAGGGGAACAATGAGCAGTTCTTC
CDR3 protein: CASSQGNNEQFF

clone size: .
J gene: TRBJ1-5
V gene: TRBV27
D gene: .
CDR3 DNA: TGTGCCAGCAGTCCCCGGACCCAAAATCAGCCCCAGCATTTT
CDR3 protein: CASSPRTQNQPQHF

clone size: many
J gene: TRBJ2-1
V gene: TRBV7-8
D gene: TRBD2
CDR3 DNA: TGTGCCAGCAGCCACCCCGGGACTAGCGGGGGGGGATCCTACAATGAGCAGTTCTTC
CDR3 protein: CASSHPGTSGGGSYNEQFF

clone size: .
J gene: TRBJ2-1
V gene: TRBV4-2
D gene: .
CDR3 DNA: TGTGCCAGCAGCCCCACAACGGGGTCCCTTGACAATGAGCAGTTCTTC
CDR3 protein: CASSPTTGSLDNEQFF

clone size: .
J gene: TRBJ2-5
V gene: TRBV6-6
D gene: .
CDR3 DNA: TGTGCCAGCAGTTACTTGACAGACCTTCTCTTC
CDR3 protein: CASSYLTDLLF

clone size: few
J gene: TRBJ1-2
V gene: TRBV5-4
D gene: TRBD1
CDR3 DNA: TGTGCCAGCAGCTTCTCACAGGGGGACCCCCCCACCTTC
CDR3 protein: CASSFSQGDPPTF

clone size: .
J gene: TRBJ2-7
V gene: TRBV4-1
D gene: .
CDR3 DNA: TGCGCCAGCAGCCAAGATCTAACTGGATACGAGCAGTACTTC
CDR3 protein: CASSQDLTGYEQYF

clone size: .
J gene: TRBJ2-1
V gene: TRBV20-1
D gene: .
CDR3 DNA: TGCAGTGCTAGAATTATCGGGAGCTCCTACAATGAGCAGTTCTTC
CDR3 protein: CSARIIGSSYNEQFF

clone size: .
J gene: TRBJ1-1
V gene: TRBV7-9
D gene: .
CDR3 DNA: TGTGCCAGCAGCTTAGTACTACGGGGTAACACTGAAGCTTTCTTT
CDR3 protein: CASSLVLRGNTEAFF

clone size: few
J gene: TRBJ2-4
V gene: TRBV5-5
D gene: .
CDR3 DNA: TGTGCCAGCAGCTCAGCGGAGTATCAGAGCATTCAGTACTTC
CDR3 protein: CASSSAEYQSIQYF

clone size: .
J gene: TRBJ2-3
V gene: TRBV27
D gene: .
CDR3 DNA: TGTGCCAGCAGTCCCTCTGTACGGACAAGGGGAAACACAGATACGCAGTATTTT
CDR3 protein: CASSPSVRTRGNTDTQYF

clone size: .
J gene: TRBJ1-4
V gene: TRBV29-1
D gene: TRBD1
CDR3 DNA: TGCAGCGTTCCGGGACAGGACTTTAATGAAAAACTGTTTTTT
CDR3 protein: CSVPGQDFNEKLFF

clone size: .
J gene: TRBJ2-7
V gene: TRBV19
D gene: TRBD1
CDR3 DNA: TGTGCCAGTAGTATGCTCCGAACAGGGGGATACTACGAGCAGTACTTC
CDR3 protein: CASSMLRTGGYYEQYF

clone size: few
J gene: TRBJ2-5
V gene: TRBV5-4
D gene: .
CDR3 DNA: TGTGCCAGCAGCTTGAGGGGATGGGAGACCCAGTACTTC
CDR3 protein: CASSLRGWETQYF

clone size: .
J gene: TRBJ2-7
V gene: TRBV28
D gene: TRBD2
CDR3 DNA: TGTGCCAGCAGCCCAGACGGGGGGGACGAGCAGTACTTC
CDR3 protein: CASSPDGGDEQYF

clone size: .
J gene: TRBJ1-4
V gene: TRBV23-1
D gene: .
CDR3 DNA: TGCGCCAGCAGTCCGACCCGGGCCCCAACTAATGAAAAACTGTTTTTT
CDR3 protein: CASSPTRAPTNEKLFF

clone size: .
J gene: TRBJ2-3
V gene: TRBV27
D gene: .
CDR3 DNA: TGTGCCAGCAGTTTATTCGACGGAACTAGCACAGATACGCAGTATTTT
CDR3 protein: CASSLFDGTSTDTQYF

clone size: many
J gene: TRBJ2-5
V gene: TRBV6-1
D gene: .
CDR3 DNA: TGTGCCAGCAGTCCCATGGACAGGGAGGGAGAGACCCAGTACTTC
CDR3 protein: CASSPMDREGETQYF

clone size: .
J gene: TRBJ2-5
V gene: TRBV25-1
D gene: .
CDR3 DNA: TGTGCCAGCAGTGCGGGGGCCCGGGGGACCCAGTACTTC
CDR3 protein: CASSAGARGTQYF

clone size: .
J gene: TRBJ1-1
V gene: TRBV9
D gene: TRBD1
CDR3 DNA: TGTGCCAGCAGCACCCAACAGGGGGGAAACACTGAAGCTTTCTTT
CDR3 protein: CASSTQQGGNTEAFF

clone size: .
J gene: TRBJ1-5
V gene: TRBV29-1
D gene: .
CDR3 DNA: TGCAGCGTTGGGATGAGTACAGAAAGCAATCAGCCCCAGCATTTT
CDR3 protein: CSVGMSTESNQPQHF

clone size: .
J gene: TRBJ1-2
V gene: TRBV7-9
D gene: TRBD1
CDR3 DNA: TGTGCCAGCAGCTTAGACACCGGGACAGGGTTTGGCTACACCTTC
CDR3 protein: CASSLDTGTGFGYTF

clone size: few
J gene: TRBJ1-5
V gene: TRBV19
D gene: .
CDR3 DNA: TGTGCCAGTAGTACCCACAGTAGCAATCAGCCCCAGCATTTT
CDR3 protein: CASSTHSSNQPQHF

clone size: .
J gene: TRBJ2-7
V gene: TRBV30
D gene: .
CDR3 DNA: TGTGCCTGGAGTGGGGCAGGGGCGTTCTACGAGCAGTACTTC
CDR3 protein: CAWSGAGAFYEQYF

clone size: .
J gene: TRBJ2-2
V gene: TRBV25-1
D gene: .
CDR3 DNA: TGTGCCAGCAGTGAATCAGGTTCATACACCGGGGAGCTGTTTTTT
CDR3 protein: CASSESGSYTGELFF

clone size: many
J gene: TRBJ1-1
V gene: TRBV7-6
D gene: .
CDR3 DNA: TGTGCCAGCAGCTTTAGGGTGGACACTGAAGCTTTCTTT
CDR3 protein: CASSFRVDTEAFF

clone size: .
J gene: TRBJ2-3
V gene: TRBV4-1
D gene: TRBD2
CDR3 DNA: TGCGCCAGCGCAAGACTAGCGGGGGGCGAAGATACGCAGTATTTT
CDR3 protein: CASARLAGGEDTQYF

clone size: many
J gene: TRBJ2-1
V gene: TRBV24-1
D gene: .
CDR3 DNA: TGTGCCACCAGTGATTTGGGGAGTAGCGCCTCTTACAATGAGCAGTTCTTC
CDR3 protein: CATSDLGSSASYNEQFF

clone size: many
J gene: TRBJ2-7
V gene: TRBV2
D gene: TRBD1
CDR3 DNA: TGTGCCAGCAGTCTAGGACAGGGGGCCACGAGGCAGTACTTC
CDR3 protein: CASSLGQGATRQYF

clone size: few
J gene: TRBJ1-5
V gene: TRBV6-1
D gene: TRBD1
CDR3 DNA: TGTGCCAGCAGCCCCGCCGGGACAGGGCCTCAGCCCCAGCATTTT
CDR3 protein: CASSPAGTGPQPQHF

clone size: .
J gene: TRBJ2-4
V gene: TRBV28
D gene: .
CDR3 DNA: TGTGCCAGCAGTTTACCCCCGGGGACATCGCTAGCCAAAAACATTCAGTACTTC
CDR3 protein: CASSLPPGTSLAKNIQYF

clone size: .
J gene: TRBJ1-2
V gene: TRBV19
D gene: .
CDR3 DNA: TGTGCCAGTAGTCGGCGCGTCATTCTGGATGGCTACACCTTC
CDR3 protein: CASSRRVILDGYTF

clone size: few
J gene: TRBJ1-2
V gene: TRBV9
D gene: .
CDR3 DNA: TGTGCCAGCAGCGTAGTCGTATATAGGGCAGGGGAAGGCTATGGCTACACCTTC
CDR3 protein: CASSVVVYRAGEGYGYTF

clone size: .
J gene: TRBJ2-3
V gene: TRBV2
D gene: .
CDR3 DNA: TGTGCCAGCACCCTAAACTCTCCCACGGACCCTAGCACAGATACGCAGTATTTT
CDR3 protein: CASTLNSPTDPSTDTQYF

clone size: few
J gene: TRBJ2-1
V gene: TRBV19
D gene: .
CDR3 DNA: TGTGCCAGTAGTATGGGGACTCCCCTCGGGCAGTTCTTC
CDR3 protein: CASSMGTPLGQFF

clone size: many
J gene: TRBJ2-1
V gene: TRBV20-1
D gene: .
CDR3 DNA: TGCAGTGCTCGAGGCGACCTCAACAATGAGCAGTTCTTC
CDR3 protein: CSARGDLNNEQFF

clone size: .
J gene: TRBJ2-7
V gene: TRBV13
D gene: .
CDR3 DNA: TGTGCCAGCAGTGGTCCCGGACGGAGCTCCTACGAGCAGTACTTC
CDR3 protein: CASSGPGRSSYEQYF

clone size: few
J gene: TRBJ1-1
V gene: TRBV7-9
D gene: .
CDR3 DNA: TGTGCCAGCAGCTTAAGCATTGAAGCTTTCTTT
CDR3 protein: CASSLSIEAFF

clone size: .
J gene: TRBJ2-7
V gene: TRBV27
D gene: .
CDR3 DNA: TGTGCCAGCAGTTCGGGACATCAATGGTACGAGCAGTACTTC
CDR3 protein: CASSSGHQWYEQYF

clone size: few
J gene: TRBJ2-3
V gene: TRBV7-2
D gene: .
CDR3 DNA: TGTGCCAGCAGCTTAGTTGAGGGGCGGGGCACAGATACGCAGTATTTT
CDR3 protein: CASSLVEGRGTDTQYF

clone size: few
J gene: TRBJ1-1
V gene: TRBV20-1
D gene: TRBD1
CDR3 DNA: TGCAGTGCACAAGACAGGGGGGCGAACACTGAAGCTTTCTTT
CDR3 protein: CSAQDRGANTEAFF

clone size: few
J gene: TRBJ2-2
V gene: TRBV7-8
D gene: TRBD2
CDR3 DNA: TGTGCCAGCAGCTTAAGGCCTAGCGGGGGTAACACCGGGGAGCTGTTTTTT
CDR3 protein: CASSLRPSGGNTGELFF

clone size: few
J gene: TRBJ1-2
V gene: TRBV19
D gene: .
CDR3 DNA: TGTGCCAGTAGTATAGATCTACAGGGATATGGCTACACCTTC
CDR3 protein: CASSIDLQGYGYTF

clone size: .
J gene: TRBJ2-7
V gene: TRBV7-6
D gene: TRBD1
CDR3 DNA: TGTGCCAGTGCCTCGGACAGGGTCTACGAGCAGTACTTC
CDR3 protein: CASASDRVYEQYF